Each of the 27 T cell receptor beta chains below was sequenced from the same sample in a study of blood T cells in healthy people across ages. For the second PCR, which ran for 7 to 11 cycles, a sample-barcoded 5' primer and a J-beta primer mix were used. TCRdb re-analysed the 5' RACE reads in MiXCR, keeping a single row per CDR3 protein. The data contain 800,000 to 900,000 distinct CDR3 sequences, approximately 65% of them seen just once; the ten biggest clones take up about a quarter. The sequenced sample consisted of blood. The receptors stem from a man younger than 40 in good health.

This clonotype has just one count. The J gene is TRBJ1-1, the V gene TRBV7-3; possible D gene TRBD1, 5 bases. The V gene lost 1 base and the J gene lost 5 bases, with 14 bases spanning the gap. CDR3 length: 15 residues. CDR1 SGHTA and CDR2 FQGTGA come from the germline V gene. CDR3 sequence reads: CASSLRGGSWTEAFF. CDR3 sequence (DNA): TGTGCCAGCAGCTTAAGGGGGGGATCGTGGACTGAAGCTTTCTTT.

This clonotype appeared once. The chain carries TRBV4-2 and TRBJ2-5; 13 bases are shared with TRBD2. The J call could be wrong; TRBJ2-7 is a better fit for the DNA end. The CDR3 extends over 19 amino acids. Germline lookup yields CDR1 LGHNA and CDR2 YNFKEQ. CDR3 bases: TGTGCCAGCAGCCTTACCGGGACTAGCGGGGTGGGAGGGGCCTACGAGCAGTACTTC. Its protein is CASSLTGTSGVGGAYEQYF.

This clonotype was seen only once. The chain carries TRBV5-5 and TRBJ2-3; D may be TRBD2 (7 bases). Trimming removed 3 bases from V and 2 bases from J, with 16 bases in between. The CDR3 loop spans 16 amino acids. In germline, CDR1 is SGHKS, CDR2 YYEKEE (reference sequence). In nucleotides, the CDR3 is TGTGCCAGCAGCTCGGCCTGGGGGGGCTACACAGATACGCAGTATTTT. This gives the protein CASSSAWGGYTDTQYF.

The rearrangement links TRBV6-5 to TRBJ2-5; D gene uncertain. V lost 6 bases, J lost 2 bases, and 19 bases lay in between. CDR3 length: 16 residues. Germline V gene data show CDR1 as MNHEY and CDR2 as SVGAGI. The CDR3 DNA is TGTGCCAGCAGCCCGTCCTGGGCCCTCAGGCAAGAGACCCAGTACTTC. Residues: CASSPSWALRQETQYF.

CDR3 sequence (DNA): TGCAGCATTCGCGCGACAGAAAACTATGGCTACACCTTC. Translation gives CSIRATENYGYTF. The V call is TRBV29-1, the J call TRBJ1-2; a weak D match, TRBD1 (5 bases). Germline V gene data show CDR1 as SQVTM and CDR2 as ANQGSEA. This CDR3 spans 13 amino acids. Trimming took 8 bases from V and 2 from J, leaving 15 bases between them.

The rearrangement links TRBV6-5 to TRBJ2-5; tentatively, D is TRBD1 (5 bases). Germline CDR1 MNHEY, CDR2 SVGAGI. Trimming shortened V by 5 bases and J by 5 bases, and 18 bases separated the two germline ends. CDR3 size: 15 residues. CDR3 DNA sequence: TGTGCCAGCAGTCTTACAGGCCGTGAGGCGGAGACCCAGTACTTC. Protein sequence: CASSLTGREAETQYF.

CDR3 loop: CASSQERTGVYYGYTF. The DNA of the CDR3 is TGTGCCAGCAGCCAAGAAAGGACAGGAGTCTACTATGGCTACACCTTC. The chain uses TRBV4-2 and TRBJ1-2; 7 nucleotides agree with TRBD1. V lost 0 bases to trimming and J lost 3 bases; unmatched junction nucleotides: 7. CDR3 length: 16 amino acids. Germline CDR1 LGHNA, CDR2 YNFKEQ.

The rearrangement joins TRBV3-1 to TRBJ2-7; D is perhaps TRBD1 (6 bases). With 3 bases removed from V and 3 bases from J, the gap between germline ends came to 12 bases. The germline CDR1 and CDR2 sequences are LGHDT and YNNKEL (reference sequence). The CDR3 totals 14 residues. The CDR3 loop is CASSHGRQDYEQYF. In nucleotides, the CDR3 is TGTGCCAGCAGCCATGGGAGACAGGACTACGAGCAGTACTTC.

There are a few counts of this clonotype. V usage is TRBV29-1 and J usage is TRBJ2-4, with D tentatively TRBD1 (5 bases). V was cut by 5 bases and J by 5 bases, with 13 bases left in between. The germline V gene encodes CDR1 SQVTM and CDR2 ANQGSEA. The length of the CDR3 is 13 residues. The chain's CDR3 is CSVKGPAENIQYF. Written as DNA, the CDR3 is TGCAGCGTTAAGGGGCCAGCAGAAAACATTCAGTACTTC.

The chain links TRBV27 to TRBJ2-1; 7 bases are a match to TRBD1. From germline, CDR1 is MNHEY and CDR2 SMNVEV (reference sequence). V was clipped by 6 bases and J by 3 bases; unmatched bases: 5. The CDR3 is made up of 14 amino acids. CDR3 residues: CASSRAGGYNEQFF. In nucleotides, the CDR3 is TGTGCCAGCAGCCGGGCAGGGGGCTACAATGAGCAGTTCTTC.

The chain combines TRBV21-1 with TRBJ2-7; the D call in the table, TRBD2, was not verified against the DNA. TRBV21-1 is designated a pseudogene. This CDR3 is built from 15 residues. The CDR3 here is CASSKKPSRTYEQYF. The CDR3 coding sequence is TGTGCCAGCAGCAAAAAGCCTAGTCGCACCTACGAGCAGTACTTC.

V and J are TRBV7-2 and TRBJ2-5; 8 bases match TRBD1. There are 12 residues in the CDR3. Losses at the gene ends were 5 bases for V and 5 bases for J; bases not matched to a gene: 1. Per germline, CDR1 SGHTA and CDR2 FQGNSA. CDR3 protein: CASSNRGETQYF. CDR3 nucleotide sequence: TGTGCCAGCAGCAACAGGGGGGAGACCCAGTACTTC.

J is TRBJ2-1 and V is TRBV6-2 or TRBV6-3; D not resolved. Germline CDR1 and CDR2: MNHEY and SVGEGT. Trimming stripped 2 bases from V and 0 bases from J, with 14 bases between. This CDR3 has 17 amino acids. The CDR3 is CASSYEYSVFSYNEQFF. CDR3 coding DNA: TGTGCCAGCAGTTACGAATACTCAGTCTTCTCCTACAATGAGCAGTTCTTC.

This clonotype was observed a few times. V gene TRBV27 combines with J gene TRBJ1-2; possible D gene TRBD1, 5 bases. From germline, CDR1 is MNHEY and CDR2 SMNVEV (reference sequence). The CDR3 length is 14 residues. V gave up 6 bases and J gave up 4 bases, with 15 bases separating them. The CDR3 loop reads CASRLTGTLYGYTF. CDR3 bases: TGTGCCAGCAGACTAACCGGGACCCTCTATGGCTACACCTTC.

CDR3 in DNA: TGTGCCAGCAGTTTTAGGAGAAGTACAGATACGCAGTATTTT. The encoded protein is CASSFRRSTDTQYF. The chain has TRBV28 and TRBJ2-3; no clear D gene. The CDR3 has 14 amino acids. Trimming pared 3 bases from V and 3 bases from J, leaving 10 bases between. Germline V gives CDR1 MDHEN, CDR2 SYDVKM.

Only a few counts were recorded for this clonotype. The chain uses TRBV29-1 and TRBJ2-1, with no clear D. Trimming stripped 4 bases from V and 8 bases from J, with 9 bases between. Per germline, CDR1 SQVTM and CDR2 ANQGSEA. The CDR3 has 11 residues. Here the CDR3 reads CSVGVVDEQFF. DNA for the CDR3: TGCAGCGTTGGGGTCGTAGATGAGCAGTTCTTC.

J is TRBJ2-1 and V is TRBV20-1; 12 nucleotides align to TRBD2. The germline gives CDR1 DFQATT, CDR2 SNEGSKA (reference sequence). J lost 4 bases, V lost 6 bases, and 7 bases had no gene match. CDR3 length: 15 amino acids. The CDR3, as DNA: TGCAGTGCCCTGGGACTAGCGGGTTCTTACAATGAGCAGTTCTTC. Protein: CSALGLAGSYNEQFF.

The V and J genes are TRBV9 and TRBJ2-4; D not certain. The closer fit of TRBJ2-7 to the DNA end suggests the J call may be wrong. Germline CDR1 and CDR2: SGDLS and YYNGEE. CDR3 length: 12 residues. The CDR3 coding sequence is TGTGCCAGCAGCTCAACCCCCCACGAGCAGTACTTC. Protein: CASSSTPHEQYF.

This clonotype was counted ten times or more. This sequence joins TRBV10-3 and TRBJ2-3; 9 nucleotides match TRBD1. The germline gives CDR1 ENHRY, CDR2 SYGVKD. The CDR3 totals 13 residues. Trimming cost V 2 bases and J 13 bases; bases outside gene matches: 7. CDR3 protein: CAISEPRDRAEYF. The CDR3 bases are TGTGCCATCAGTGAGCCTAGGGACAGGGCGGAGTATTTT.

This chain connects TRBV28 to TRBJ2-6; D uncertain. In germline, CDR1 is MDHEN, CDR2 SYDVKM. The V gene lost 4 bases and the J gene lost 0 bases, with 7 bases spanning the gap. There are 15 residues in the CDR3. The CDR3 protein is CASSSKRSGANVLTF. The DNA for the CDR3 is TGTGCCAGCAGTTCTAAGCGCTCTGGGGCCAACGTCCTGACTTTC.

The count of this clonotype is one. The chain joins TRBV20-1 to TRBJ1-2; D gene uncertain. V was trimmed by 4 bases and J by 4 bases, leaving 10 bases between them. Germline-derived CDR1 and CDR2 are DFQATT and SNEGSKA (reference sequence). The CDR3 runs to 12 residues. The CDR3 DNA reads TGCAGTGCTAACCCAGGAGCCTATGGCTACACCTTC. Encoded protein: CSANPGAYGYTF.

This CDR3 is CAIRAGQTQWAEAFF. Here the CDR3 DNA reads TGTGCCATCAGAGCTGGACAGACCCAGTGGGCTGAAGCTTTCTTT. This sequence joins TRBV10-3 and TRBJ1-1; D is perhaps TRBD1 (6 bases). This CDR3 comprises 15 residues. The germline V gene has CDR1 ENHRY and CDR2 SYGVKD. V was shortened by 6 bases and J by 6 bases, with 20 bases between the two germline ends.

The chain links TRBV2 to TRBJ1-5, with a tentative D call TRBD1 (5 bases). V shed 2 bases and J shed 1 base, with 15 bases lying between them. This CDR3 has 17 amino acids. Looked up from germline, CDR1 is SNHLY and CDR2 is FYNNEI. CDR3 in DNA: TGTGCCAGCAGTGAAAGCCTTGGACACCTAAGCAATCAGCCCCAGCATTTT. Its protein product is CASSESLGHLSNQPQHF.

This chain joins TRBV9 and TRBJ2-4; D is ambiguous. The J call may be mistaken, given a closer DNA end match to TRBJ2-7. The CDR3 loop spans 14 amino acids. Germline assignment: CDR1 SGDLS and CDR2 YYNGEE. The CDR3 DNA reads as TGTGCCAGCAGCGTAGTCCCAGAAAACGCCGAGCAGTACTTC. Protein: CASSVVPENAEQYF.

This chain joins TRBV12-3 or TRBV12-4 and TRBJ1-5, with D perhaps matching TRBD1 (5 bases). This CDR3 has 17 amino acids. V was clipped by 5 bases and J by 8 bases, with 25 bases between them. The CDR3 loop reads CASSPSPWGSPREPQHF. The CDR3, as DNA: TGTGCCAGCAGTCCAAGCCCGTGGGGCAGCCCAAGGGAGCCCCAGCATTTT.

V is TRBV14 and J is TRBJ2-7; TRBD2 agrees at 8 bases. The CDR3 has 16 amino acids. Germline V gene lookup returns CDR1 SGHDN and CDR2 FVKESK. V dropped 1 base and J dropped 3; count of bases not matched to a gene: 8. CDR3 nucleotide sequence: TGTGCCAGCAGCCAAGTTTCGGGGGGGCCCAGCTACGAGCAGTACTTC. This codes for CASSQVSGGPSYEQYF.

V usage is TRBV14 and J usage is TRBJ1-6; D is ambiguous. Deletions cut 2 bases from V and 8 bases from J, with 7 bases between. The germline CDR1 and CDR2 sequences are SGHDN and FVKESK. The CDR3 loop spans 13 amino acids. The CDR3 is CASSQRRDSPLHF. The CDR3 nucleotides read TGTGCCAGCAGCCAACGCCGGGATTCACCCCTCCACTTT.